The rows below give T cell receptor beta chains drawn from one sample of a study of shared clonotypes between healthy human individuals. Sequencing used immunoSEQ multiplex PCR; TCRdb keeps in-frame clones, though not all of them. There are about 1.1 million clones in the sample; around 77% occur only once, and 0.89% lies in the top ten. Sequenced: memory CD4+ T cells from PBMCs. The receptors derive from a man aged 18 to 29 in good health. Some clones in this sample may be carry-over from other donors' samples. The CDR3 runs from the conserved cysteine through the conserved F or W. The D gene is left open where the match is weak. Clone size is not always given. Where it is, it says once, few, many or a class for expanded clones.

j_gene: TRBJ1-3
d_gene: -
abundance: -
v_gene: TRBV7-2
CDR3aa: CASSDFSGNTIYF
CDR3nt: TGTGCCAGCAGCGACTTCTCTGGAAACACCATATATTTT

j_gene: TRBJ1-1
d_gene: -
abundance: once
v_gene: TRBV4-1
CDR3aa: CASSQRTLRAMNTEAFF
CDR3nt: TGCGCCAGCAGCCAACGTACCCTCAGAGCCATGAACACTGAAGCTTTCTTT

j_gene: TRBJ2-5
d_gene: -
abundance: -
v_gene: TRBV27
CDR3aa: CASSSVRASMETQYF
CDR3nt: TGTGCCAGCAGTTCGGTCAGAGCCAGTATGGAGACCCAGTACTTC

j_gene: TRBJ2-3
d_gene: TRBD2
abundance: -
v_gene: TRBV4-2
CDR3aa: CASSQVSPASGGDTQYF
CDR3nt: TGTGCCAGCAGCCAAGTCTCCCCAGCGAGCGGGGGAGATACGCAGTATTTT

j_gene: TRBJ1-6
d_gene: -
abundance: -
v_gene: TRBV4-2
CDR3aa: CASSQEVGGPSNSPLHF
CDR3nt: TGTGCCAGCAGCCAAGAGGTCGGGGGTCCGAGTAATTCACCCCTCCACTTT

j_gene: TRBJ1-1
d_gene: -
abundance: few
v_gene: TRBV5-1
CDR3aa: CASSVSGIEAFF
CDR3nt: TGCGCCAGCAGCGTATCAGGGATTGAAGCTTTCTTT

j_gene: TRBJ2-3
d_gene: -
abundance: -
v_gene: TRBV4-3
CDR3aa: CASSGRPDTQYF
CDR3nt: TGCGCCAGCAGCGGTAGGCCAGATACGCAGTATTTT

j_gene: TRBJ2-3
d_gene: -
abundance: -
v_gene: TRBV29-1
CDR3aa: CSVGTSTDTQYF
CDR3nt: TGCAGCGTTGGGACAAGCACAGATACGCAGTATTTT

j_gene: TRBJ1-5
d_gene: TRBD1
abundance: -
v_gene: TRBV19
CDR3aa: CASMMGQGVYQPQHF
CDR3nt: TGTGCCAGTATGATGGGACAGGGGGTCTATCAGCCCCAGCATTTT

j_gene: TRBJ1-3
d_gene: -
abundance: few
v_gene: TRBV9
CDR3aa: CASSVGGDGRASGNTIYF
CDR3nt: TGTGCCAGCAGCGTAGGGGGGGACGGTAGAGCCTCTGGAAACACCATATATTTT

j_gene: TRBJ2-7
d_gene: -
abundance: -
v_gene: TRBV6-1
CDR3aa: CASSVPPPASEQYF
CDR3nt: TGTGCCAGCAGTGTCCCCCCCCCGGCGAGCGAGCAGTACTTC

j_gene: TRBJ2-3
d_gene: -
abundance: once
v_gene: TRBV5-1
CDR3aa: CASSFQGTSTDTQYF
CDR3nt: TGCGCCAGCAGCTTTCAGGGTACTAGCACAGATACGCAGTATTTT

j_gene: TRBJ2-5
d_gene: -
abundance: -
v_gene: TRBV27
CDR3aa: CATDGWGGETQYF
CDR3nt: TGTGCCACTGACGGATGGGGAGGAGAGACCCAGTACTTC

j_gene: TRBJ1-5
d_gene: TRBD1
abundance: -
v_gene: TRBV28
CDR3aa: CASSLPGQGARGYSNQPQHF
CDR3nt: TGTGCCAGCAGTTTACCAGGACAGGGGGCGAGGGGATACAGCAATCAGCCCCAGCATTTT

j_gene: TRBJ2-7
d_gene: TRBD1
abundance: -
v_gene: TRBV28
CDR3aa: CASRLSTGGYEQYF
CDR3nt: TGTGCCAGCAGGTTATCCACAGGGGGGTACGAGCAGTACTTC

j_gene: TRBJ1-4
d_gene: -
abundance: few
v_gene: TRBV4-1
CDR3aa: CASSARQALVEKLFF
CDR3nt: TGCGCCAGCAGCGCCAGACAGGCTTTAGTGGAAAAACTGTTTTTT

j_gene: TRBJ2-3
d_gene: -
abundance: many
v_gene: TRBV29-1
CDR3aa: CSVWTASTDTQYF
CDR3nt: TGCAGCGTCTGGACAGCTAGCACAGATACGCAGTATTTT

j_gene: TRBJ2-7
d_gene: TRBD1
abundance: -
v_gene: TRBV11-2
CDR3aa: CASSLLDREEQYF
CDR3nt: TGTGCCAGCAGCTTACTGGACAGGGAAGAGCAGTACTTC

j_gene: TRBJ2-7
d_gene: -
abundance: -
v_gene: TRBV7-8
CDR3aa: CASSSPSYEQYF
CDR3nt: TGTGCCAGCAGCTCCCCATCGTACGAGCAGTACTTC

j_gene: TRBJ2-4
d_gene: -
abundance: once
v_gene: TRBV28
CDR3aa: CASSLGPKNIQYF
CDR3nt: TGTGCCAGCAGTCTCGGGCCTAAAAACATTCAGTACTTC

j_gene: TRBJ2-1
d_gene: -
abundance: few
v_gene: TRBV25-1
CDR3aa: CASSEPSRGAYNEQFF
CDR3nt: TGTGCCAGCAGTGAGCCTAGTAGGGGGGCCTACAATGAGCAGTTCTTC

j_gene: TRBJ2-1
d_gene: -
abundance: -
v_gene: TRBV18
CDR3aa: CASSRDSEAHNEQFF
CDR3nt: TGTGCCAGCTCACGAGACTCCGAGGCCCACAATGAGCAGTTCTTC

j_gene: TRBJ1-5
d_gene: TRBD1
abundance: -
v_gene: TRBV6-1
CDR3aa: CASSDLGDRQPQHF
CDR3nt: TGTGCCAGCAGTGATCTTGGGGACAGGCAGCCCCAGCATTTT

j_gene: TRBJ2-5
d_gene: TRBD2
abundance: -
v_gene: TRBV5-1
CDR3aa: CASSFGTSGSGETQYF
CDR3nt: TGCGCCAGCAGCTTCGGGACTAGCGGGAGCGGGGAGACCCAGTACTTC

j_gene: TRBJ2-7
d_gene: -
abundance: -
v_gene: TRBV30
CDR3aa: CAWRDWRTTYEQYF
CDR3nt: TGTGCCTGGAGGGACTGGAGGACAACCTACGAGCAGTACTTC

j_gene: TRBJ2-2
d_gene: -
abundance: -
v_gene: TRBV7-3
CDR3aa: CASSRVGSPGGNTGELFF
CDR3nt: TGTGCCAGCAGCCGGGTTGGCTCGCCCGGCGGGAACACCGGGGAGCTGTTTTTT

j_gene: TRBJ1-4
d_gene: -
abundance: -
v_gene: TRBV2
CDR3aa: CASRDGTGVEKLFF
CDR3nt: TGTGCCAGCCGTGACGGGACGGGGGTCGAAAAACTGTTTTTT

j_gene: TRBJ1-5
d_gene: -
abundance: few
v_gene: TRBV2
CDR3aa: CASSPGTRNQPQHF
CDR3nt: TGTGCCAGCAGCCCCGGGACACGCAATCAGCCCCAGCATTTT

j_gene: TRBJ2-1
d_gene: -
abundance: -
v_gene: TRBV25-1
CDR3aa: CASSEYNTRGNEQFF
CDR3nt: TGTGCCAGCAGTGAATACAACACTAGGGGCAATGAGCAGTTCTTC

j_gene: TRBJ1-1
d_gene: -
abundance: -
v_gene: TRBV15
CDR3aa: CATSRDNRDSEAFF
CDR3nt: TGTGCCACCAGCAGAGACAACCGGGACTCTGAAGCTTTCTTT

j_gene: TRBJ2-3
d_gene: TRBD2
abundance: -
v_gene: TRBV7-2
CDR3aa: CASSLGTSGSASTDTQYF
CDR3nt: TGTGCCAGCAGCCTTGGGACTAGCGGAAGCGCTAGCACAGATACGCAGTATTTT

j_gene: TRBJ2-7
d_gene: -
abundance: -
v_gene: TRBV29-1
CDR3aa: CSVGGHNSYEQYF
CDR3nt: TGCAGCGTCGGCGGACACAACTCCTACGAGCAGTACTTC

j_gene: TRBJ2-5
d_gene: -
abundance: -
v_gene: TRBV29-1
CDR3aa: CSVEDLTTRETQYF
CDR3nt: TGCAGCGTTGAAGATCTGACGACCCGGGAGACCCAGTACTTC

j_gene: TRBJ2-7
d_gene: -
abundance: -
v_gene: TRBV18
CDR3aa: CASSPGTGSYEQYF
CDR3nt: TGTGCCAGCTCACCCGGCACAGGGTCCTACGAGCAGTACTTC

j_gene: TRBJ1-2
d_gene: TRBD1
abundance: -
v_gene: TRBV28
CDR3aa: CASTLGTGQTYGYTF
CDR3nt: TGTGCCAGCACCCTGGGGACAGGCCAAACCTATGGCTACACCTTC

j_gene: TRBJ2-7
d_gene: -
abundance: -
v_gene: TRBV2
CDR3aa: CASSGARASSYEQYF
CDR3nt: TGTGCCAGCAGTGGGGCCAGGGCAAGCTCCTACGAGCAGTACTTC

j_gene: TRBJ2-7
d_gene: -
abundance: -
v_gene: TRBV7-2
CDR3aa: CASSKGSQYEQYF
CDR3nt: TGTGCCAGCAGTAAGGGGTCACAGTACGAGCAGTACTTC

j_gene: TRBJ1-1
d_gene: -
abundance: -
v_gene: TRBV19
CDR3aa: CASSMYYTEAFF
CDR3nt: TGTGCCAGTAGTATGTACTACACTGAAGCTTTCTTT

j_gene: TRBJ2-7
d_gene: -
abundance: -
v_gene: TRBV15
CDR3aa: CATSRGGPYEQYF
CDR3nt: TGTGCCACCAGCAGAGGGGGACCTTACGAGCAGTACTTC

j_gene: TRBJ2-5
d_gene: TRBD1
abundance: few
v_gene: TRBV6-1
CDR3aa: CASSEDRVRETQYF
CDR3nt: TGTGCCAGCAGTGAGGACAGGGTACGGGAGACCCAGTACTTC

j_gene: TRBJ1-1
d_gene: TRBD1
abundance: -
v_gene: TRBV5-4
CDR3aa: CASSTEQGPTNTEAFF
CDR3nt: TGTGCCAGCAGCACAGAACAGGGGCCGACGAACACTGAAGCTTTCTTT

j_gene: TRBJ2-3
d_gene: TRBD2
abundance: -
v_gene: TRBV7-3
CDR3aa: CASSRRLAGEGVGDTQYF
CDR3nt: TGTGCCAGCAGCCGAAGACTAGCGGGAGAGGGAGTGGGAGATACGCAGTATTTT

j_gene: TRBJ1-5
d_gene: -
abundance: -
v_gene: TRBV2
CDR3aa: CASTRTAEQPQHF
CDR3nt: TGTGCCAGCACTAGGACGGCGGAACAGCCCCAGCATTTT

j_gene: TRBJ2-1
d_gene: -
abundance: -
v_gene: TRBV7-2
CDR3aa: CASSLNGVSYNEQFF
CDR3nt: TGTGCCAGCAGCCTAAACGGGGTCTCCTACAATGAGCAGTTCTTC

j_gene: TRBJ2-7
d_gene: -
abundance: -
v_gene: TRBV28
CDR3aa: CASSRSDYEQYF
CDR3nt: TGTGCCAGCAGTCGTAGCGACTACGAGCAGTACTTC

j_gene: TRBJ2-1
d_gene: TRBD2
abundance: -
v_gene: TRBV27
CDR3aa: CASSRIAGGGMSNEQFF
CDR3nt: TGTGCCAGCAGCCGGATAGCGGGAGGGGGAATGAGCAATGAGCAGTTCTTC

j_gene: TRBJ1-2
d_gene: TRBD1
abundance: -
v_gene: TRBV29-1
CDR3aa: CSVEGQDDGYTF
CDR3nt: TGCAGCGTTGAGGGACAGGACGATGGCTACACCTTC

j_gene: TRBJ2-7
d_gene: TRBD1
abundance: -
v_gene: TRBV5-4
CDR3aa: CASSRRQGGEQYF
CDR3nt: TGTGCCAGCAGCAGGAGACAGGGGGGCGAGCAGTACTTC

j_gene: TRBJ2-7
d_gene: -
abundance: -
v_gene: TRBV7-3
CDR3aa: CASSKSAGLPLYEQYF
CDR3nt: TGTGCCAGCAGCAAATCGGCAGGGCTTCCCCTCTACGAGCAGTACTTC

j_gene: TRBJ2-1
d_gene: TRBD2
abundance: -
v_gene: TRBV5-4
CDR3aa: CASSPPSGGEGNEQFF
CDR3nt: TGTGCCAGCAGCCCCCCCTCCGGAGGGGAGGGGAATGAGCAGTTCTTC

j_gene: TRBJ2-5
d_gene: -
abundance: few
v_gene: TRBV5-8
CDR3aa: CASSLILKQWETQYF
CDR3nt: TGTGCCAGCAGCTTGATCTTGAAGCAGTGGGAGACCCAGTACTTC

j_gene: TRBJ1-1
d_gene: -
abundance: -
v_gene: TRBV28
CDR3aa: CASGIQVETTEAFF
CDR3nt: TGTGCCAGCGGGATTCAGGTCGAGACGACTGAAGCTTTCTTT

j_gene: TRBJ2-6
d_gene: -
abundance: -
v_gene: TRBV28
CDR3aa: CASSLYGSGANVLTF
CDR3nt: TGTGCCAGCAGTTTATATGGCTCTGGGGCCAACGTCCTGACTTTC

j_gene: TRBJ2-3
d_gene: -
abundance: -
v_gene: TRBV5-1
CDR3aa: CASSLDPRSDTQYF
CDR3nt: TGCGCCAGCAGCTTAGACCCCAGATCAGATACGCAGTATTTT

j_gene: TRBJ1-4
d_gene: -
abundance: -
v_gene: TRBV30
CDR3aa: CAWSPGEKLFF
CDR3nt: TGTGCCTGGAGCCCGGGTGAAAAACTGTTTTTT

j_gene: TRBJ2-3
d_gene: -
abundance: -
v_gene: TRBV13
CDR3aa: CASSLAGTDTQYF
CDR3nt: TGTGCCAGCAGCTTAGCAGGCACAGATACGCAGTATTTT

j_gene: TRBJ1-1
d_gene: -
abundance: -
v_gene: TRBV5-8
CDR3aa: CASSRYPRPYTEAFF
CDR3nt: TGTGCCAGCAGTCGTTACCCCAGACCTTACACTGAAGCTTTCTTT

j_gene: TRBJ1-1
d_gene: -
abundance: -
v_gene: TRBV28
CDR3aa: CASGSSWPF
CDR3nt: TGTGCCAGCGGGTCGTCGTGGCCTTTT

j_gene: TRBJ2-7
d_gene: TRBD1
abundance: -
v_gene: TRBV28
CDR3aa: CASSGSTGGMYEQYF
CDR3nt: TGTGCCAGCAGTGGGTCGACAGGGGGCATGTACGAGCAGTACTTC